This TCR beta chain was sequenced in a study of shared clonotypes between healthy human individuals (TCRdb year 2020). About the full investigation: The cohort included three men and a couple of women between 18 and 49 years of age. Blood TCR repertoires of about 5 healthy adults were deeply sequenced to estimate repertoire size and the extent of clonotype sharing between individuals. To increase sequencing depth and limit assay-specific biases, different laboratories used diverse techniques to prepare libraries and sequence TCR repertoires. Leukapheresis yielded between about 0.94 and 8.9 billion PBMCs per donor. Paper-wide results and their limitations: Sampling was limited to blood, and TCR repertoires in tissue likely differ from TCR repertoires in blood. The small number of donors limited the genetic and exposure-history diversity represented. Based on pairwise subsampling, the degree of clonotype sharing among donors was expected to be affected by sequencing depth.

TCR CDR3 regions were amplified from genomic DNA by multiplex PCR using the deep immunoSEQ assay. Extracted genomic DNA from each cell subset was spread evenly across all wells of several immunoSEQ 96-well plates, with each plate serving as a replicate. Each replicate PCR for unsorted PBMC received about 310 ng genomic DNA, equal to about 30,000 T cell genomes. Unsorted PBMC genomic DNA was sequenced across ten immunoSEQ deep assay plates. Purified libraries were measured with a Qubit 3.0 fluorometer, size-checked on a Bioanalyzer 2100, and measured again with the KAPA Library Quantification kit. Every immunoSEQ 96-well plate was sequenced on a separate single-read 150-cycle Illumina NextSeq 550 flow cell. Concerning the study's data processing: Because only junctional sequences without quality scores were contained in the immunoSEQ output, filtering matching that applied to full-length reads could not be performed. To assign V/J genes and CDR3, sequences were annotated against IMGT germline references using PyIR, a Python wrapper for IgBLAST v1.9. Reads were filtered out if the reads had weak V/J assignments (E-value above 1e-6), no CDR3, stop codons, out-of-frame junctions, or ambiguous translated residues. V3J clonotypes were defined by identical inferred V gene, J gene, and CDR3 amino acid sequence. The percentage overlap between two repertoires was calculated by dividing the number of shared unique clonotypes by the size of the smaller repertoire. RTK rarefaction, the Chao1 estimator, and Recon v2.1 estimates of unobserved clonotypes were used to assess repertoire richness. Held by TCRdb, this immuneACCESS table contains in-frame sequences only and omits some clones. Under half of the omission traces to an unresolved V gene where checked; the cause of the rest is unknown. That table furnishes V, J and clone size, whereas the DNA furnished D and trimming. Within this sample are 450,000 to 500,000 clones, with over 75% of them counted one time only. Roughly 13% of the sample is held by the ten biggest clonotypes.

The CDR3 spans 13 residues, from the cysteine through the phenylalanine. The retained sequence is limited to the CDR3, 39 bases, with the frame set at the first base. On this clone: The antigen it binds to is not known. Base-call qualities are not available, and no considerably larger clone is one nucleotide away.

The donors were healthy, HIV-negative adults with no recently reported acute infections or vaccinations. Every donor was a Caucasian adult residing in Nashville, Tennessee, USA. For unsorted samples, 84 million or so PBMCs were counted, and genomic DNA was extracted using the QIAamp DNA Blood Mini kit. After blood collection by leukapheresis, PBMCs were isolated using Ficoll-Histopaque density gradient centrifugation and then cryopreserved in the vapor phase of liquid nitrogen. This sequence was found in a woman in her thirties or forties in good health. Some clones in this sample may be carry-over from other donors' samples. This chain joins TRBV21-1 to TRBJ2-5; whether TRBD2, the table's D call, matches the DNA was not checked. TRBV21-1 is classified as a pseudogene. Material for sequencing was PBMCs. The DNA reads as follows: TGTGCCAGCAGCGCGGGGGTCCAAGAGACCCAGTACTTC. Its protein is CASSAGVQETQYF.